Sequencing of this T cell receptor beta chain was carried out in a study of blood T cell repertoires in COVID-19. The CDR3 has 18 amino acids. The germline V gene has CDR1 MDHEN and CDR2 SYDVKM. V was clipped by 4 bases and J by 3 bases; unmatched bases: 12. Profiling relied on immunoSEQ multiplex PCR, and the TCRdb table lists in-frame clones only, not all of them. This sample has fewer than 200,000 clones, with about 86% found just once. The receptor was isolated from a man in his fifties or sixties with active or convalescent COVID-19. The specimen was peripheral blood. The gene calls are TRBV28 and TRBJ2-7; 13 nucleotides line up with TRBD2. This chain's CDR3 is CASSSTSGTSGIIYEQYF. CDR3 coding DNA: TGTGCCAGCAGTTCCACCTCCGGGACTAGCGGGATTATCTACGAGCAGTACTTC. Full variable domain (missing parts from reference TRBV28 and TRBJ2-7): DVKVTQSSRYLVKRTGEKVFLECVQDMDHENMFWYRQDPGLGLRLIYFSYDVKMKEKGDIPEGYSVSREKKERFSLILESASTNQTSMYLCASSSTSGTSGIIYEQYFGPGTRLTVT.